The clone carrying this TCR beta chain showed up just a few times. Its specificity is unknown. Germline loops: CDR1 SNHLY, CDR2 FYNNEI. V lost 6 bases, J lost 5 bases, and 8 bases stayed unmatched. This CDR3 spans 14 amino acids. PCR involved 60 Vbeta and 13 Jbeta primers. Generated by immunoSEQ multiplex PCR, the TCRdb table keeps only in-frame clones and is missing some. The sample records tens of thousands of clones, about 71% being singletons. These data are taken from a study of cytomegalovirus exposure and HLA in healthy donors. Study-level points and caveats: V- and J-gene trimming in TCR beta was tied to a missense DCLRE1C variant by an analysis performed later.

Material for sequencing was PBMCs. The sequence derives from a woman between 35 and 50 years old in good health and CMV-seronegative. The V call is TRBV2, the J call TRBJ1-1; 8 bases agree with TRBD1. CDR3 protein: CASRGGQGVTEAFF. CDR3 in DNA: TGTGCCAGCAGAGGCGGACAGGGAGTAACTGAAGCTTTCTTT.